The 16 T cell receptor beta chains below were found in one sample sequenced in a study of blood T cells in healthy people across ages. It was with a sample-barcoded 5' primer and a J-beta primer mix that a second PCR of roughly 6 to 12 cycles was run. Using its own MiXCR run on the 5' RACE reads, TCRdb lists one record per CDR3 protein. This sample has about 290,000 distinct CDR3 sequences, with roughly 26% found just once. Sequenced input: blood. The source of these receptors is an older woman in good health.

V gene TRBV15 combines with J gene TRBJ1-1; weak D call: TRBD1 (6 bases). The V gene lost 5 bases and the J gene lost 4 bases, with 14 bases spanning the gap. Germline CDR1 is LNHNV and CDR2 is YYDKDF (reference sequence). The CDR3 contains 14 residues. The CDR3, as DNA: TGTGCCACCAGCTCAAACAGGGTCGGCACTGAAGCTTTCTTT. It is translated as CATSSNRVGTEAFF.

V usage is TRBV29-1 and J usage is TRBJ1-4, with a weak D call TRBD1 (6 bases). The germline V and J ends were trimmed by 2 bases and 8 bases, with 12 bases remaining between them. Germline assignment: CDR1 SQVTM and CDR2 ANQGSEA. This CDR3 is built from 13 residues. DNA for the CDR3: TGCAGCGTTGAAACACAGGGAGGCGAAAAACTGTTTTTT. Translating gives CSVETQGGEKLFF.

V and J are TRBV2 and TRBJ2-5; TRBD1 aligns across 7 bases. The tail of the sequence fits TRBJ2-1 better, so the J call may be wrong. The CDR3 is made up of 15 amino acids. The germline V gene has CDR1 SNHLY and CDR2 FYNNEI. DNA of the CDR3: TGTGCCAGCAGTTGGACAGGCCAGGACCTCGGTGAGCAGTTCTTC. Protein product: CASSWTGQDLGEQFF.

The chain couples TRBV7-9 to TRBJ1-1, with D hard to call. CDR3 size: 11 residues. Per the germline V gene, CDR1 is SEHNR and CDR2 is FQNEAQ (reference sequence). V lost 8 bases and J 2 bases, leaving 6 bases between the germline ends. The CDR3 region has the DNA TGTGCCAGCTCAGAAAACACTGAAGCTTTCTTT. It translates to CASSENTEAFF. Complete variable domain (other parts from reference TRBV7-9 and TRBJ1-1): DTGVSQNPRHKITKRGQNVTFRCDPISEHNRLYWYRQTLGQGPEFLTYFQNEAQLEKSRLLSDRFSAERPKGSFSTLEIQRTEQGDSAMYLCASSENTEAFFGQGTRLTVV.

The V and J genes are TRBV14 and TRBJ2-5; no clear D. Germline-derived CDR1 and CDR2 are SGHDN and FVKESK. Trimming took 4 bases from V and 0 from J, leaving 12 bases between them. The CDR3 is 15 amino acids. CDR3 nucleotide sequence: TGTGCCAGCAGCCCGACCAGCACGTACCAAGAGACCCAGTACTTC. It is translated as CASSPTSTYQETQYF.

There are a few counts of this clonotype. This rearrangement joins TRBV19 to TRBJ1-2; D is uncertain. V was clipped by 10 bases and J by 8 bases, with 23 bases between them. CDR3 length equals 14 residues. The germline gives CDR1 LNHDA, CDR2 SQIVND (reference sequence). The CDR3 reads CATSKPGEVRGYTF. The CDR3 region has the DNA TGTGCCACCTCAAAACCCGGGGAGGTGAGGGGCTACACCTTC.

V and J are TRBV12-3 or TRBV12-4 and TRBJ1-2; TRBD1 matches at 7 bases. This CDR3 spans 15 amino acids. V shed 2 bases and J 8 bases; nucleotides not matched to a gene: 11. Written as DNA, the CDR3 is TGTGCCAGCAGTTTATGGGGGGACAGAGCGGGCGGCTACACCTTC. Protein product: CASSLWGDRAGGYTF.

On this clonotype: Its ends do not fully match the called genes, so a read error is possible. The genes are TRBV28 and TRBJ1-4; D perhaps matches TRBD1 (5 bases). The CDR3 runs 15 residues. Germline CDR1 reads MDHEN; CDR2 reads SYDVKM. CDR3 in amino acids: CASGDAGTTNEKQFF. Written as DNA, the CDR3 is TGTGCCAGCGGGGATGCCGGGACCACTAATGAAAAACAGTTTTTT.

Worth noting for this clonotype: A much larger clone lies one base from this, so it may be a read error. The chain employs TRBV11-2 and TRBJ2-1, with a weak D call TRBD1 (5 bases). The germline V gene encodes CDR1 SGHAT and CDR2 FQNNGV. CDR3 length equals 15 residues. V was shortened by 1 base and J by 2 bases, with 9 bases between the two germline ends. CDR3 coding DNA: TGTGCCAGCAGCTTAGCAGGGCGAACCTACAATGAGCAGTTCTTC. Its translation is CASSLAGRTYNEQFF.

Remarks on this clonotype: The junction differs from germline at one of its ends, possibly a read error. The V call is TRBV27, the J call TRBJ1-1; D might be TRBD1 (6 bases). Germline V gene sequence: CDR1 MNHEY, CDR2 SMNVEV (reference sequence). This CDR3 spans 15 amino acids. The CDR3 sequence: CAGSPGQIMNTEAFF. The CDR3 nucleotides are TGTGCCGGCAGTCCAGGACAGATCATGAACACGGAAGCTTTCTTT.

J is TRBJ2-5 and V is TRBV11-1; D may be TRBD1 or TRBD2 (5 bases each). V was trimmed by 5 bases and J by 4 bases, leaving 17 bases between them. Germline V gene sequence: CDR1 SGHAT, CDR2 FQDESV (reference sequence). The CDR3 has 15 residues. The CDR3 spells CASSPEGTQIETQYF. The CDR3 bases are TGTGCCAGCAGCCCAGAGGGGACCCAGATAGAGACCCAGTACTTC.

V usage is TRBV3-1 and J usage is TRBJ1-2; D ambiguous. Germline CDR1 LGHDT, CDR2 YNNKEL (reference sequence). Trimming cost V 1 base and J 6 bases, with 9 bases left between them. The CDR3 has 13 residues. The CDR3 loop is CASSQVGGDGYTF. The CDR3 DNA is TGTGCCAGCAGCCAAGTTGGCGGGGATGGCTACACCTTC.

Only one count was recorded for this clonotype. V is TRBV15 and J is TRBJ1-3; D call uncertain. The CDR3 loop spans 16 amino acids. The germline gives CDR1 LNHNV, CDR2 YYDKDF (reference sequence). The V and J ends lost 5 bases and 0 bases respectively, with 14 bases between them. CDR3 sequence (DNA): TGTGCCACCAGCTCTCCGGATGCCGTCTCTGGAAACACCATATATTTT. Its translation: CATSSPDAVSGNTIYF.

The chain carries TRBV6-1 and TRBJ1-2; D is uncertain. The CDR3 consists of 14 residues. Trimming pared 3 bases from V and 4 bases from J, leaving 12 bases between. CDR1 and CDR2 from the germline V gene are MNHNS and SASEGT. CDR3 region: CASSDRTEFYGYTF. CDR3 coding DNA: TGTGCCAGCAGTGACAGGACGGAGTTCTATGGCTACACCTTC.

The chain carries TRBV4-2 and TRBJ1-2, with a weak D call TRBD1 (6 bases). Germline CDR1 reads LGHNA; CDR2 reads YNFKEQ. The ends were cut back, 4 bases at V and 8 bases at J, with 14 bases in the middle. This CDR3 is 13 amino acids long. The CDR3 DNA follows: TGTGCCAGCAGCCCAGCAGGGGACCAGGGCTACACCTTC. Translation: CASSPAGDQGYTF.

The rearrangement joins TRBV12-3 or TRBV12-4 to TRBJ2-7; D tentatively reads TRBD1 or TRBD2 (5 bases each). V was pared by 8 bases and J by 3 bases, with 17 bases between. This CDR3 region has 14 residues. The CDR3 protein is CASSLPGPFYEQYF. The CDR3 coding sequence is TGTGCCAGCTCCCTGCCGGGACCTTTCTACGAGCAGTACTTC.